Shown below are 3 T cell receptor beta chains from a single sample sequenced in a study of blood T cell repertoires in COVID-19. The repertoire was sequenced with immunoSEQ multiplex PCR; TCRdb's copy has only in-frame clones and lacks some. The table records roughly 180,000 clones, about four fifths of them present only once. Input material: peripheral blood. The receptors come from a middle-aged woman with COVID-19, enrolled during active disease.

The genes are TRBV19 and TRBJ1-2; D perhaps matches TRBD1 (5 bases). Trimming took 8 bases from V and 4 from J, leaving 14 bases between them. The CDR3 is 13 amino acids. Germline V gene sequence: CDR1 LNHDA, CDR2 SQIVND (reference sequence). The CDR3 DNA reads TGTGCCAGTGAGTTCAGGGTTCGCTATGGCTACACCTTC. Residues: CASEFRVRYGYTF.

The chain uses TRBV24-1 and TRBJ2-1; 8 bases are a match to TRBD2. V lost 5 bases, J lost 6 bases, and 11 bases stayed unmatched. Germline-derived CDR1 and CDR2 are KGHDR and SFDVKD. The CDR3 consists of 16 residues. CDR3 sequence (DNA): TGTGCCACCAGTGGTTATTCGGGACTAGGTCGCAATGAGCAGTTCTTC. Translated, it gives CATSGYSGLGRNEQFF.

The gene calls are TRBV5-6 and TRBJ2-5; 7 bases match TRBD1. This CDR3 spans 14 amino acids. J lost 5 bases, V lost 1 base, and 5 bases had no gene match. Germline V gene sequence: CDR1 SGHDT, CDR2 YYEEEE. CDR3 coding DNA: TGTGCCAGCAGCTTGAGCAGGGGGTGGGAGACCCAGTACTTC. Translated, it gives CASSLSRGWETQYF.